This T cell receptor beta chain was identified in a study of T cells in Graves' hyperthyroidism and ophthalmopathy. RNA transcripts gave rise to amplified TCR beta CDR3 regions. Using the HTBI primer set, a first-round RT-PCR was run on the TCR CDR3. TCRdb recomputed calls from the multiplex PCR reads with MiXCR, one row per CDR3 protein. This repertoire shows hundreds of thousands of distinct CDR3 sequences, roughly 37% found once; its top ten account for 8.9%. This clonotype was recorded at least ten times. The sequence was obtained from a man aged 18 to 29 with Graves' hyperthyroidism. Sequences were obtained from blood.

CDR3 amino acids: CASSQGQYQETQYF. In DNA form, the CDR3 reads TGTGCCAGCAGCCAGGGACAGTACCAAGAGACCCAGTACTTC. The chain links TRBV7-9 to TRBJ2-5; TRBD1 matches 7 bases. Germline V gene lookup returns CDR1 SEHNR and CDR2 FQNEAQ (reference sequence). The trim removed 5 bases at V and 0 bases at J, leaving 3 bases unmatched. The CDR3 totals 14 residues.